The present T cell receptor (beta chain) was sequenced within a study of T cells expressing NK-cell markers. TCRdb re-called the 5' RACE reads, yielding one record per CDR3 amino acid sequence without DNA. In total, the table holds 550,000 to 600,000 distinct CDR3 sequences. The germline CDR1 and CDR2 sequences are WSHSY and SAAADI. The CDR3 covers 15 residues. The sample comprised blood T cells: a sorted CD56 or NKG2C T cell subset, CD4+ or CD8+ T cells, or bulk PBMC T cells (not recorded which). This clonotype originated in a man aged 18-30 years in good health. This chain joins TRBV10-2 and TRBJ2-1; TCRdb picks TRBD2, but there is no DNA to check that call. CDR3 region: CASSARLAGNNEQFF.